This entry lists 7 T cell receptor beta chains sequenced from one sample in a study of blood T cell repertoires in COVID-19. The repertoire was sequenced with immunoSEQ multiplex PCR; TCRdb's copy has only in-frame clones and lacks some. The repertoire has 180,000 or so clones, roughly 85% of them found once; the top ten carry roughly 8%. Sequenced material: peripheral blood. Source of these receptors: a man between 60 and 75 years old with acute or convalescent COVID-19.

The CDR3, as DNA: TGTGCCAGTAGTATAGGGACCCGCGGGGAGCAGTTCTTC. As protein: CASSIGTRGEQFF. V and J are TRBV19 and TRBJ2-1; the D gene is possibly TRBD2 (5 bases). Trimming pared 1 base from V and 10 bases from J, leaving 11 bases between. The V gene's germline CDR1 is LNHDA and CDR2 SQIVND (reference sequence). The CDR3 length is 13 residues.

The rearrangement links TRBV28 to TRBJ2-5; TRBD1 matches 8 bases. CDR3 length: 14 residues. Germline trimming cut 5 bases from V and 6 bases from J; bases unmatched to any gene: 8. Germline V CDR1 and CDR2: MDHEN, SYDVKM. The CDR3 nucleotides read TGTGCCAGCAGTCTTAGGCAGGGGGCGAAGACCCAGTACTTC. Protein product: CASSLRQGAKTQYF.

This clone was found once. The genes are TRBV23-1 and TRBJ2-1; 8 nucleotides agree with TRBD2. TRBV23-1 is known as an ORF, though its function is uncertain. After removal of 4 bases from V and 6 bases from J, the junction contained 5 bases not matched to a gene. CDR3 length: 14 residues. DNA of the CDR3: TGCGCCAGCAGTCTTGGACTAGCCGTCAATGAGCAGTTCTTC. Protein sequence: CASSLGLAVNEQFF.

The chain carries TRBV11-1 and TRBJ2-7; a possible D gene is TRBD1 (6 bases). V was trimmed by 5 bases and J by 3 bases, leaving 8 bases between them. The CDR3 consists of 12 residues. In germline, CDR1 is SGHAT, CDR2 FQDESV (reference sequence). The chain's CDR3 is CASSPQGYEQYF. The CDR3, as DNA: TGTGCCAGCAGCCCACAGGGCTACGAGCAGTACTTC.

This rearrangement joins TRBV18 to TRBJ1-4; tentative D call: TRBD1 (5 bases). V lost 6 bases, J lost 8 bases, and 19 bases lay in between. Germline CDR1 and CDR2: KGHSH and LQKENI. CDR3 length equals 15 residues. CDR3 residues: CASSPQGVAGEKLFF. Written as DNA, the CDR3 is TGTGCCAGCTCTCCTCAGGGCGTGGCAGGGGAAAAACTGTTTTTT.

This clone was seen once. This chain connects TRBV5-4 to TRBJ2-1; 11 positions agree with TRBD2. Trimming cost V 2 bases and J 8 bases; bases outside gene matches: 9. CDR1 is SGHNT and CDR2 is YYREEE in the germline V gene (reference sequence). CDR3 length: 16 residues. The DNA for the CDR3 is TGTGCCAGCAGCTTCCGAACTAGCGGGAGTTTCGATGAGCAGTTCTTC. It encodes CASSFRTSGSFDEQFF.

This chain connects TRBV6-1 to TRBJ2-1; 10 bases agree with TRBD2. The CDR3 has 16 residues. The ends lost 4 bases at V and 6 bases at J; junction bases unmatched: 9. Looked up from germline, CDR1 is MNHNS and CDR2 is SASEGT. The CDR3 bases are TGTGCCAGCAGTGGGGTCGAGCGGGAGGGCCGCAATGAGCAGTTCTTC. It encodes CASSGVEREGRNEQFF.